The 28 T cell receptor beta chains presented below share a single source sample, sequenced in a study of identifying expanded T cells in peripheral blood. Using immunoSEQ multiplex PCR, the repertoire was profiled, and TCRdb retains in-frame clones only, with some absent. The sample holds around 100,000 clones, around 88% seen once. Sequenced: blood. The receptor set was obtained from a person aged 18-69 years in good health.

This chain uses TRBV11-2 with TRBJ1-1; D remains unclear. The V and J ends lost 2 bases and 4 bases respectively, with 11 bases between them. The germline V gene encodes CDR1 SGHAT and CDR2 FQNNGV. This CDR3 is built from 14 residues. In nucleotides, the CDR3 is TGTGCCAGCAGCTTAACCGGAGGTGGCACTGAAGCTTTCTTT. Protein sequence: CASSLTGGGTEAFF.

The chain recombines TRBV19 with TRBJ2-4, with 11 bases matching TRBD1. V lost 3 bases and J lost 6; bases outside the gene matches: 1. Germline loops: CDR1 LNHDA, CDR2 SQIVND (reference sequence). The CDR3 has 14 amino acids. CDR3 sequence reads: CASSIGTGGNIQYF. The CDR3 DNA follows: TGTGCCAGTAGTATCGGGACAGGGGGAAACATTCAGTACTTC. The variable domain in full, completed from reference TRBV19 and TRBJ2-4, reads DGGITQSPKYLFRKEGQNVTLSCEQNLNHDAMYWYRQDPGQGLRLIYYSQIVNDFQKGDIAEGYSVSREKKESFPLTVTSAQKNPTAFYLCASSIGTGGNIQYFGAGTRLSVL.

The chain recombines TRBV30 with TRBJ1-5; 8 bases map to TRBD1. CDR1 and CDR2 from the germline V gene are GTSNPN and SVGIG (reference sequence). The V gene end was trimmed by 2 bases and the J gene end by 0 bases; junction bases not matched to a gene: 9. The CDR3 consists of 17 residues. The chain's CDR3 is CAWSSGQGPYSNQPQHF. The CDR3 coding sequence is TGTGCCTGGAGTTCTGGACAGGGACCCTATAGCAATCAGCCCCAGCATTTT.

This chain links TRBV6-1 with TRBJ1-1, with D possibly matching TRBD1 (5 bases). Trimming stripped 7 bases from V and 4 bases from J, with 13 bases between. Germline loops: CDR1 MNHNS, CDR2 SASEGT. CDR3 length equals 13 residues. This CDR3 is CASTRDGSTEAFF. The CDR3, as DNA: TGTGCCAGCACCCGGGACGGGAGCACTGAAGCTTTCTTT.

The CDR3 DNA reads TGCGCCAGCAGCTGGACAATCCAAGAGACCCAGTACTTC. Protein: CASSWTIQETQYF. This chain uses TRBV5-1 with TRBJ2-5, with D tentatively TRBD1 (5 bases). Germline loops: CDR1 SGHRS, CDR2 YFSETQ. There are 13 residues in the CDR3. Trimming took off 3 bases at V and 1 base at J, with 7 bases between the two ends.

V and J are TRBV5-1 and TRBJ1-1; D uncertain. The CDR3 spans 15 residues. V gave up 2 bases and J gave up 0 bases, with 11 bases separating them. Germline values: CDR1 SGHRS, CDR2 YFSETQ. The CDR3, as DNA: TGCGCCAGCAGCTTATCCGTAATGATGAACACTGAAGCTTTCTTT. Translation gives CASSLSVMMNTEAFF.

This sequence joins TRBV7-2 and TRBJ1-2, with 7 bases matching TRBD1. The ends lost 4 bases at V and 5 bases at J; junction bases unmatched: 13. Germline CDR1 SGHTA, CDR2 FQGNSA. CDR3 length: 16 amino acids. CDR3 DNA sequence: TGTGCCAGCAGCTCAATTAGACCGGGACAGAGATATGGCTACACCTTC. As protein: CASSSIRPGQRYGYTF.

V and J are TRBV19 and TRBJ1-5, with D unresolved. CDR3 length equals 13 residues. From germline, CDR1 is LNHDA and CDR2 SQIVND (reference sequence). V lost 7 bases to trimming and J lost 3 bases, with 10 bases between them. The CDR3 reads CASTRRNNQPQHF. The CDR3 nucleotides read TGTGCCAGTACCAGAAGAAACAATCAGCCCCAGCATTTT.

The chain has TRBV19 and TRBJ2-7; possible D gene TRBD2, 5 bases. The germline CDR1 and CDR2 sequences are LNHDA and SQIVND (reference sequence). Trimming pared 4 bases from V and 2 bases from J, leaving 15 bases between. This CDR3 is 15 amino acids long. CDR3 bases: TGTGCCAGTAGTACCCGGGGAACTGGTACCTACGAGCAGTACTTC. This codes for CASSTRGTGTYEQYF.

In its sample, this clone was seen once. The V and J genes are TRBV13 and TRBJ2-7; TRBD2 is a possible D gene (6 bases). This CDR3 region has 14 residues. V lost 3 bases to trimming and J lost 6 bases, with 15 bases between them. Germline V CDR1 and CDR2: PRHDT, FYEKMQ (reference sequence). The CDR3, as DNA: TGTGCCAGCAGCTTTGGGCACGGGACTTCCGAGCAGTACTTC. The encoded protein is CASSFGHGTSEQYF.

This chain's CDR3 is CASSGQGAVEKLFF. DNA for the CDR3: TGTGCCAGCAGCGGACAGGGGGCAGTAGAAAAACTGTTTTTT. The rearrangement links TRBV2 to TRBJ1-4; 11 bases are shared with TRBD1. The CDR3 contains 14 residues. The V gene end was trimmed by 6 bases and the J gene end by 8 bases; junction bases not matched to a gene: 5. Per germline, CDR1 SNHLY and CDR2 FYNNEI.

This chain connects TRBV11-2 to TRBJ1-2; maybe TRBD1 (5 bases). Deletions cut 5 bases from V and 0 bases from J, with 16 bases between. Germline assignment: CDR1 SGHAT and CDR2 FQNNGV. CDR3 length: 16 amino acids. The DNA for the CDR3 is TGTGCCAGCAGCCGAACCCCGGGGCCAGCTAACTATGGCTACACCTTC. Protein sequence: CASSRTPGPANYGYTF.

The J gene is TRBJ1-4, the V gene TRBV30; the D gene is possibly TRBD1 (6 bases). With 0 bases removed from V and 4 bases from J, the gap between germline ends came to 9 bases. CDR1 and CDR2 from the germline V gene are GTSNPN and SVGIG (reference sequence). CDR3 length: 14 residues. CDR3 loop: CAWSVNRDNEKLFF. The CDR3 DNA reads TGTGCCTGGAGTGTTAACAGGGATAATGAAAAACTGTTTTTT.

The CDR3 nucleotides are TGTGCCTGGAGTAGGCCCGATAATGAAAAACTGTTTTTT. This gives the protein CAWSRPDNEKLFF. The chain carries TRBV30 and TRBJ1-4; no reliable D call. Trimming took off 2 bases at V and 4 bases at J, with 8 bases between the two ends. Germline V CDR1 and CDR2: GTSNPN, SVGIG (reference sequence). The CDR3 loop spans 13 amino acids. The complete variable domain, with remaining parts taken from reference TRBV30 and TRBJ1-4, reads SQTIHQWPATLVQPVGSPLSLECTVEGTSNPNLYWYRQAAGRGLQLLFYSVGIGQISSEVPQNLSASRPQDRQFILSSKKLLLSDSGFYLCAWSRPDNEKLFFGSGTQLSVL.

The rearrangement uses TRBV5-1 and TRBJ2-3; 14 positions match TRBD2. CDR1 SGHRS and CDR2 YFSETQ come from the germline V gene. The CDR3 contains 16 residues. V was clipped by 3 bases and J by 2 bases; unmatched bases: 2. Written as DNA, the CDR3 is TGCGCCAGCAGCTGGGGACTAGCGGGGGTCACAGATACGCAGTATTTT. This encodes CASSWGLAGVTDTQYF.

The gene calls are TRBV6-5 and TRBJ2-7, with a weak D call TRBD2 (6 bases). Per the germline V gene, CDR1 is MNHEY and CDR2 is SVGAGI. CDR3 length equals 15 residues. Deletions cut 5 bases from V and 6 bases from J, with 20 bases between. Here the CDR3 DNA reads TGTGCCAGCAGTCCAAGCGGGCTGACGGTCGGCGAGCAGTACTTC. Its protein product is CASSPSGLTVGEQYF.

The chain uses TRBV6-1 and TRBJ2-4; a possible D gene is TRBD2 (6 bases). V was trimmed by 2 bases and J by 0 bases, leaving 8 bases between them. The germline gives CDR1 MNHNS, CDR2 SASEGT. The CDR3 loop spans 15 amino acids. The CDR3 loop reads CASSEYSGAKNIQYF. The CDR3, as DNA: TGTGCCAGCAGTGAATATAGCGGAGCCAAAAACATTCAGTACTTC.

The chain joins TRBV7-3 to TRBJ1-6; no clear D. The CDR3 totals 17 residues. With 5 bases removed from V and 7 bases from J, the gap between germline ends came to 21 bases. CDR1 is SGHTA and CDR2 is FQGTGA in the germline V gene. The CDR3 loop reads CASSQYIECGLNSPLHF. CDR3 bases: TGTGCCAGCAGCCAATACATTGAATGTGGCTTAAATTCACCCCTCCACTTT.

The J gene is TRBJ2-7, the V gene TRBV28; 9 nucleotides agree with TRBD1. V shed 4 bases, J shed 4 bases, and the junction held 14 bases outside the gene matches. This CDR3 is 17 amino acids long. Germline V gives CDR1 MDHEN, CDR2 SYDVKM. The CDR3 loop reads CASSSPLGTGREYEQYF. The CDR3 region has the DNA TGTGCCAGCAGTTCCCCACTCGGGACAGGGAGAGAATACGAGCAGTACTTC. The full variable domain, in which reference TRBV28 and TRBJ2-7 provide the parts outside the CDR3, is DVKVTQSSRYLVKRTGEKVFLECVQDMDHENMFWYRQDPGLGLRLIYFSYDVKMKEKGDIPEGYSVSREKKERFSLILESASTNQTSMYLCASSSPLGTGREYEQYFGPGTRLTVT.

J is TRBJ1-5 and V is TRBV27; D is unresolved. Trimming took off 3 bases at V and 2 bases at J, with 11 bases between the two ends. This CDR3 spans 15 amino acids. CDR1 MNHEY and CDR2 SMNVEV come from the germline V gene (reference sequence). The CDR3 DNA is TGTGCCAGCAGTTTTTTAGGGAACGGCAATCAGCCCCAGCATTTT. It specifies CASSFLGNGNQPQHF.

The chain is built from TRBV6-1 and TRBJ2-2; D is unclear. The CDR3 is made up of 12 amino acids. The germline V gene has CDR1 MNHNS and CDR2 SASEGT. V gave up 8 bases and J gave up 4 bases, with 8 bases separating them. CDR3 nucleotides: TGTGCCAGCCCCGCCGGCACCGGGGAGCTGTTTTTT. Protein: CASPAGTGELFF.

The rearrangement uses TRBV19 and TRBJ1-2; no firm D call. Germline CDR1 reads LNHDA; CDR2 reads SQIVND (reference sequence). The CDR3 sequence is 15 residues long. The germline V and J ends were trimmed by 5 bases and 8 bases, with 21 bases remaining between them. This chain's CDR3 is CASSSIPRILGGYTF. CDR3 nucleotide sequence: TGTGCCAGTAGTTCTATACCCAGGATCTTAGGGGGCTACACCTTC.

The chain is built from TRBV30 and TRBJ1-2; D may be TRBD1 (6 bases). Germline V gene lookup returns CDR1 GTSNPN and CDR2 SVGIG (reference sequence). V was trimmed by 3 bases and J by 8 bases, leaving 22 bases between them. The CDR3 totals 15 residues. CDR3 protein: CAWRRPGHQSFGYTF. In DNA form, the CDR3 reads TGTGCCTGGAGACGGCCGGGACACCAATCGTTCGGCTACACCTTC.

The CDR3: CASSVVGLAGINTGELFF. The CDR3 DNA reads as TGTGCCAGCAGTGTGGTTGGACTAGCGGGAATCAACACCGGGGAGCTGTTTTTT. This chain uses TRBV2 with TRBJ2-2, with 12 positions matching TRBD2. This CDR3 has 18 residues. The germline V gene encodes CDR1 SNHLY and CDR2 FYNNEI. Trimming removed 4 bases from V and 2 bases from J; junction bases left unmatched: 8.

This clone has just one count. V is TRBV29-1 and J is TRBJ2-1, with D tentatively TRBD1 or TRBD2 (5 bases each). Looked up from germline, CDR1 is SQVTM and CDR2 is ANQGSEA. V was pared by 2 bases and J by 8 bases, with 7 bases between. This CDR3 has 11 residues. Written as DNA, the CDR3 is TGCAGCGTTGAACGGGGCGATGAGCAGTTCTTC. Residues: CSVERGDEQFF.

The rearrangement links TRBV4-1 to TRBJ2-4; D call uncertain. V lost 1 base, J lost 0 bases, and 16 bases lay in between. The CDR3 is made up of 18 amino acids. Germline-derived CDR1 and CDR2 are MGHRA and YSYEKL. CDR3 loop: CASSQVSLDLIAKNIQYF. DNA of the CDR3: TGCGCCAGCAGCCAAGTGAGCCTCGACTTGATAGCCAAAAACATTCAGTACTTC.

This chain connects TRBV7-7 to TRBJ2-7; 9 nucleotides match TRBD1. CDR1 is SSHAT, CDR2 FNYEAQ, per germline (reference sequence). J was trimmed by 5 bases and V by 6 bases; bases with no gene match: 8. This CDR3 is built from 14 residues. CDR3 in DNA: TGTGCCAGCAGTTCGACAGGGGGTAATAACGAGCAGTACTTC. Translating it yields CASSSTGGNNEQYF.

This clone was picked up a small number of times. The rearrangement uses TRBV4-3 and TRBJ1-2, with 10 positions matching TRBD1. Germline V gene lookup returns CDR1 LGHNA and CDR2 YSLEER. The CDR3 is 15 residues long. The V segment lost 1 base and the J segment 5 bases; nucleotides outside the gene matches: 4. DNA of the CDR3: TGCGCCAGCAGCCAAGGACAGGGGGCTGGGTATGGCTACACCTTC. Its translation: CASSQGQGAGYGYTF.